Listed below are T cell receptor beta chains from one sample, sequenced in a study of Ad26.COV2.S vaccination and SARS-CoV-2 variants. TCRdb keeps only in-frame clones here, not all; method: immunoSEQ multiplex PCR. The table records under 500,000 clones, 80% to 95% of them present only once. The input for sequencing was peripheral blood, taken in a trial of Ad26.COV2.S vaccine versus placebo. The receptors were sampled from a person aged 18-60 years who received the Ad26.COV2.S COVID-19 vaccine or a placebo. CDR3s include the opening cysteine and the closing phenylalanine or tryptophan. The D gene is left open where the match is weak. Where a row states a size, it is once, few, many or the class of an expanded clone; other rows omit it.

NA,TRBJ2-3,NA,12,TRBV29-1,TGCAGCGTTGATGTTCGGGGGGATACGCAGTATTTT,CSVDVRGDTQYF
NA,TRBJ1-5,once,15,TRBV5-6,TGTGCCAGCAGCTTTAGGCAGGGAGGTTATCAGCCCCAGCATTTT,CASSFRQGGYQPQHF
NA,TRBJ1-5,few,13,TRBV10-3,TGTGCCATCAGTGAGGTTGAGGGACAGCCCCAGCATTTT,CAISEVEGQPQHF
TRBD2,TRBJ2-7,NA,14,TRBV7-9,TGTGCCAGCAGCTCTGGACTAGCCGGTAACGAGCAGTACTTC,CASSSGLAGNEQYF
NA,TRBJ2-7,NA,15,TRBV18,TGTGCCAGCTCACCACCGGATATGGGGCCCTACGAGCAGTACTTC,CASSPPDMGPYEQYF
NA,TRBJ2-5,NA,14,TRBV7-2,TGTGCCAGCAGCTTATGGACGAGCCAAGAGACCCAGTACTTC,CASSLWTSQETQYF
NA,TRBJ1-1,NA,13,TRBV6-2/TRBV6-3,TGTGCCAGCAGTTACAGGGGTCCCACTGAAGCTTTCTTT,CASSYRGPTEAFF
NA,TRBJ2-1,NA,16,TRBV7-6,TGTGCCAGCAGCGAGACCCGGGTCTCGATGGTCGATGAGCAGTTCTTC,CASSETRVSMVDEQFF
NA,TRBJ2-6,NA,15,TRBV5-4,TGTGCCAGCAGCTTGATCGGAGCGGGGGCCAACGTCCTGACTTTC,CASSLIGAGANVLTF
NA,TRBJ2-3,NA,16,TRBV5-1,TGCGCCAGCAGCGGAGTACTAGCAGCGAGCACAGATACGCAGTATTTT,CASSGVLAASTDTQYF
TRBD2,TRBJ2-7,NA,16,TRBV4-3,TGCGCCAGCAGCCAGGTTGGCGGGGGTTACACCTACGAGCAGTACTTC,CASSQVGGGYTYEQYF
TRBD1,TRBJ1-1,NA,16,TRBV5-1,TGCGCCAGCAGCCCCCTTTGGGACAGGACGAACACTGAAGCTTTCTTT,CASSPLWDRTNTEAFF
TRBD1,TRBJ2-1,NA,14,TRBV18,TGTGCCAGCTCACCCCAGACAGGGCACAATGAGCAGTTCTTC,CASSPQTGHNEQFF
NA,TRBJ1-2,few,12,TRBV19,TGTGCCAGTACCGACGGTCCTGTTGGCTACACCTTC,CASTDGPVGYTF
NA,TRBJ2-5,NA,14,TRBV27,TGTGCCAGCAGTTTTCGTCCGGAAAAAGAGACCCAGTACTTC,CASSFRPEKETQYF
NA,TRBJ1-4,NA,15,TRBV7-9,TGTGCCAGCAGCTTATTCGGGGTCTTGGGTGAAAAACTGTTTTTT,CASSLFGVLGEKLFF
NA,TRBJ2-1,NA,10,TRBV2,TGTGCCACCAGGGACAACGAGCAGTTCTTC,CATRDNEQFF
NA,TRBJ1-6,NA,14,TRBV9,TGTGCCAGCAGCGTAGTGGGAAACAATTCACCCCTCCACTTT,CASSVVGNNSPLHF
NA,TRBJ2-7,NA,13,TRBV3-1/TRBV3-2,TGTGCCAGCAGCCAATCAGGGAGCTCTGAGCAGTACTTC,CASSQSGSSEQYF
NA,TRBJ1-2,NA,15,TRBV19,TGTGCCAGTAGTATTAACAGGCAATCTTACTATGGCTACACCTTC,CASSINRQSYYGYTF
TRBD1,TRBJ2-7,NA,13,TRBV6-5,TGTGCCAGCAGCCGCCCGACAGGGCACGAGCAGTACTTC,CASSRPTGHEQYF